This T cell receptor (beta chain) was found in a study of T-cell memory formation after mild COVID-19. Study as a whole: Largely donor-specific TCR clusters were found. Study-level points and caveats: Clones that shrank (day 15 to 85) were balanced CD4/CD8, whereas later expanders leaned CD4+. Researchers found some responding clones in pre-infection memory, a sign that cross-reactive memory joined. Contracting CD4+ clones were located mainly in CM and EM, and CD8+ clones in EMRA.

The V segment lost 6 bases and the J segment 4 bases; nucleotides outside the gene matches: 6. This CDR3 has 13 amino acids. Of note for this clonotype: No antigen is known for it.

TCRdb reprocessed the 5' RACE reads with MiXCR, giving one entry per CDR3 protein. The sample consists of 290,000 or so distinct CDR3 sequences, just under 20% of them appearing once. The chain recombines TRBV12-3 or TRBV12-4 with TRBJ2-7, with 7 bases matching TRBD2. The specimen sequenced was PBMCs or a T cell subset sorted from them (not recorded which). This receptor was taken from a man aged 18 to 30 who had mild COVID-19 (a few samples of this study predate the infection). Cell type and time point are not known. The DNA of the CDR3 is TGTGCCAGCAGGGGGGAGGGGAGATACGAGCAGTACGTC. Translation: CASRGEGRYEQYV.